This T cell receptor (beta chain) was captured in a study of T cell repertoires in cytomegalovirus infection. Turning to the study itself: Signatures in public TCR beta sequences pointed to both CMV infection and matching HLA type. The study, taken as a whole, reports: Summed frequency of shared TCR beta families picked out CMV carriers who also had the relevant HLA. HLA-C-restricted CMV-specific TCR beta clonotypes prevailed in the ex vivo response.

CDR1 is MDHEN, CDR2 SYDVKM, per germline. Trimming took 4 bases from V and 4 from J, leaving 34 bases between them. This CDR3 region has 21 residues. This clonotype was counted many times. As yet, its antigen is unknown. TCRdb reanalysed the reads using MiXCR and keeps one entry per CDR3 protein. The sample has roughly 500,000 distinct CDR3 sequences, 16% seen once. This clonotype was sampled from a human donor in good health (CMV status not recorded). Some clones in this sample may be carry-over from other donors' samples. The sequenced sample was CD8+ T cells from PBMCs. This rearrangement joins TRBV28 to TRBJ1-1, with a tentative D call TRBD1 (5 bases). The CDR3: CASSCQLALGLGGCEITEAFF. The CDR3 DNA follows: TGTGCCAGCAGTTGCCAACTAGCCCTTGGTTTGGGGGGGTGTGAGATCACTGAAGCTTTCTTT.